This paragraph covers one T cell receptor (beta chain) sequence. The antigen is undetermined. Vbeta (60) and Jbeta (13) primers were used in the PCR. Some clones are missing from TCRdb's copy, which holds only in-frame ones; the method was immunoSEQ multiplex PCR. The sample holds fewer than 150,000 clones, under 80% seen once. The data were obtained in a study of cytomegalovirus exposure and HLA in healthy donors. Whole-study results and caveats: Specific recognition of CMV antigens was confirmed in vitro for a few chains (all CMV-associated). Later analysis demonstrated an association between a missense DCLRE1C variant and TCR beta V- and J-gene trimming. Later analysis placed DRB1 highest and HLA-C lowest in TCR association rates, which differed by HLA locus.

V was clipped by 5 bases and J by 1 base, with 11 bases between them. The germline CDR1 and CDR2 sequences are LGHNA and YNFKEQ. This CDR3 spans 14 amino acids. This sequence was found in a woman aged 40 to 55 in good health and CMV-seropositive. The sample taken for sequencing was PBMCs. The rearrangement joins TRBV4-2 to TRBJ2-5; TRBD1 is a possible D gene (6 bases). Written as DNA, the CDR3 is TGTGCCAGCAGCACCCGGGACACCCAAGAGACCCAGTACTTC. It specifies CASSTRDTQETQYF.